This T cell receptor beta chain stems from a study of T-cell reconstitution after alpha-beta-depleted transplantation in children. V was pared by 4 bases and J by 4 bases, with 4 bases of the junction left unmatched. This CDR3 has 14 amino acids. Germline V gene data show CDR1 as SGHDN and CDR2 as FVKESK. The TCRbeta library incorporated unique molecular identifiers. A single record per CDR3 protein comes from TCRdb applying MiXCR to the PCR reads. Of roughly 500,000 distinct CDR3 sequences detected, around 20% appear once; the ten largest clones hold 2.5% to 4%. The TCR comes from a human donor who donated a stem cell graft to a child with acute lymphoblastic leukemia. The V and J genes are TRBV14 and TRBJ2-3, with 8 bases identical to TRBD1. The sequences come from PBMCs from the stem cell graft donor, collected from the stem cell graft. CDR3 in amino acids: CASSPGGSPDTQYF. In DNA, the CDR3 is TGTGCCAGCAGCCCAGGGGGCTCACCAGATACGCAGTATTTT.